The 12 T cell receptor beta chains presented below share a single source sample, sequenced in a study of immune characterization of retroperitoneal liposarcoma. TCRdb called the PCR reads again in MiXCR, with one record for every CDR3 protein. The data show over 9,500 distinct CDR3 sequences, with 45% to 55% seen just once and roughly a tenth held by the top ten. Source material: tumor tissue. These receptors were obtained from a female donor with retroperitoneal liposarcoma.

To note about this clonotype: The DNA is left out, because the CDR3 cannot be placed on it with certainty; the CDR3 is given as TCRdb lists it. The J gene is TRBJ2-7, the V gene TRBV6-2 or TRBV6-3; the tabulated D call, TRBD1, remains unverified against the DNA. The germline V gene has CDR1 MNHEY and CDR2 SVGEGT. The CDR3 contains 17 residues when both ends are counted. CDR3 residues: CASSEYNWGPGSYEQSF.

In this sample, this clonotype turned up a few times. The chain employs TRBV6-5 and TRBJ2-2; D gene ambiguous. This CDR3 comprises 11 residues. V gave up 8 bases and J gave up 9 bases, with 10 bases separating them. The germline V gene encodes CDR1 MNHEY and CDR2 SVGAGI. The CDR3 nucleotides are TGTGCCAGCCACTCGGGCCGGGAGCTGTTTTTT. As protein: CASHSGRELFF.

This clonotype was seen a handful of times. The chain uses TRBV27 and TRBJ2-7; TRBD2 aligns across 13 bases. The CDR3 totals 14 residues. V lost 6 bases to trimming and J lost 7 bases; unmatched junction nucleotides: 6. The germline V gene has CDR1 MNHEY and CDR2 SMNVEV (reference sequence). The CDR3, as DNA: TGTGCCAGCAGGAGACTAGCGGGGGGCGATGAGCAGTACTTC. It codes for CASRRLAGGDEQYF.

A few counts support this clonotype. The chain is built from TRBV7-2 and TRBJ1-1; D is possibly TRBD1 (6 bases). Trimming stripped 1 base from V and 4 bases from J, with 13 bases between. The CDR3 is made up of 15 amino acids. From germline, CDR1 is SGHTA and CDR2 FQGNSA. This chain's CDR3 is CASSLDPGTTTEAFF. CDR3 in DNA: TGTGCCAGCAGCTTAGACCCAGGGACAACCACTGAAGCTTTCTTT.

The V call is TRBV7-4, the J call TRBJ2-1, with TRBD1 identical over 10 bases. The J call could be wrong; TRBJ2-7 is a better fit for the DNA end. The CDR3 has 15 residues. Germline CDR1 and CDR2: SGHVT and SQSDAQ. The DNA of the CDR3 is TGTGCCAGCAGACGAAGCGGGACAGGGGACAATGAGCAGTACTTC. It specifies CASRRSGTGDNEQYF.

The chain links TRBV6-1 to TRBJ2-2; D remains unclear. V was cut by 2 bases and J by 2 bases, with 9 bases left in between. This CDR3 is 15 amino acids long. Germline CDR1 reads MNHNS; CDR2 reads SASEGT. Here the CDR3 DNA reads TGTGCCAGCAGTGAACGAGTGGGAAACACCGGGGAGCTGTTTTTT. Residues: CASSERVGNTGELFF.

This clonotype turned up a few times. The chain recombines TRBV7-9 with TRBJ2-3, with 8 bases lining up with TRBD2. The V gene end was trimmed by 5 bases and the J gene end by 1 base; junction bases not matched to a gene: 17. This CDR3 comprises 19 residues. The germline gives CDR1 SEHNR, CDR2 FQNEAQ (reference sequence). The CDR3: CASSNGRFIAGRRTDTQYF. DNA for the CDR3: TGTGCCAGCAGCAACGGAAGGTTTATAGCGGGAAGACGCACAGATACGCAGTATTTT.

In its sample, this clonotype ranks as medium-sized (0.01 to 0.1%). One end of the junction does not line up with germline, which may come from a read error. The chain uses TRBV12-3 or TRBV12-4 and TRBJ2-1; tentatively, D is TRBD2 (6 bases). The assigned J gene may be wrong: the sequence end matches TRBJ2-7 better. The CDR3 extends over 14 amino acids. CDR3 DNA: TGTGCCAGCAGCTTAGCGGCACGGGGCTACGAGCAGTACTTC. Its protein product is CASSLAARGYEQYF.

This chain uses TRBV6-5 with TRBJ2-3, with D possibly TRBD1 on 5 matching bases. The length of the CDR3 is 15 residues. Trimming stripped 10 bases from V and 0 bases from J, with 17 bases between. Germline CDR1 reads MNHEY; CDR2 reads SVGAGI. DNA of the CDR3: TGTGCCACCCGAAGGGGCAGCGCTAGCACAGATACGCAGTATTTT. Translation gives CATRRGSASTDTQYF.

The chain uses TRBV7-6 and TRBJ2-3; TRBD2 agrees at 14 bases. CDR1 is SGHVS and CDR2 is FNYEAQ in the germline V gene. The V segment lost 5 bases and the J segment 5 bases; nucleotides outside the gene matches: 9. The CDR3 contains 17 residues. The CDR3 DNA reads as TGTGCCAGCAGCCCAAAACGACTAGCGGGAGGGGTAGATACGCAGTATTTT. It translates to CASSPKRLAGGVDTQYF.

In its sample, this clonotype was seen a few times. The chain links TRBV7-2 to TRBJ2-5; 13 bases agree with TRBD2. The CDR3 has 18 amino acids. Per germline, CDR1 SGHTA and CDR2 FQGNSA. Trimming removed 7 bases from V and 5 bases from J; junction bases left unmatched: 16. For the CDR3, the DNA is TGTGCCAGCATGCTCGGGACTAGCGGGATCGCGGGGGGGGAGACCCAGTACTTC. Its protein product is CASMLGTSGIAGGETQYF. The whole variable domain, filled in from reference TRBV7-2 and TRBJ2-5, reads GAGVSQSPSNKVTEKGKDVELRCDPISGHTALYWYRQSLGQGLEFLIYFQGNSAPDKSGLPSDRFSAERTGGSVSTLTIQRTQQEDSAVYLCASMLGTSGIAGGETQYFGPGTRLLVL.

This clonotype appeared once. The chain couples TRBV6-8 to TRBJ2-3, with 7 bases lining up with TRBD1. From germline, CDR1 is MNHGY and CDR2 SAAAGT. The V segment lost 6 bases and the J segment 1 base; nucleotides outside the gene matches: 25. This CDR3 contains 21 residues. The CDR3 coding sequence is TGTGCCAGCAGCTCTCTCACTTTCGACAGGGATGGTTTTTATGGCACAGATACGCAGTATTTT. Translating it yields CASSSLTFDRDGFYGTDTQYF.